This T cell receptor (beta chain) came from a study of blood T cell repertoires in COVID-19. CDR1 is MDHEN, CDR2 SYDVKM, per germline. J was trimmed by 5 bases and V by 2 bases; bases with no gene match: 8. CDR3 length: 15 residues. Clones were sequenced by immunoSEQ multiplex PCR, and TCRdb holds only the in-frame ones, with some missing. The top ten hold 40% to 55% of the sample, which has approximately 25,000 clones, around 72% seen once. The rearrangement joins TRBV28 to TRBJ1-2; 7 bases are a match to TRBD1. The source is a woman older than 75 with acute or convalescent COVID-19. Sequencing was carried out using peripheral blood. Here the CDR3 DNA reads TGTGCCAGCAGTTTAGCCCACAGGGGAGTTTATGGCTACACCTTC. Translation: CASSLAHRGVYGYTF.